Below, one T cell receptor beta chain is given with its context. The table lists this clonotype with a few counts. Its antigen is not yet known. No base-level quality is on record; no much larger clone is a single base apart. Sequencer: Illumina NovaSeq 6000. TCRalpha and TCRbeta cDNA libraries were constructed by 5'RACE with constant-segment primers, with sample barcodes and unique molecular identifiers being introduced. RNA was extracted from every sample with Trizol reagent. Amplification of the libraries took two PCR steps, and the second step added a second sample barcode plus Illumina TruSeq adapters. Libraries were sequenced on an Illumina NovaSeq with 2 x 150 bp paired-end reads. As for how the authors treated the data: With migec v1.2.7, reads were demultiplexed and then collapsed into UMI-guided consensus sequences. Using mixcr v2.1.11, UMI consensuses were aligned to TRA and TRB V and J templates and then assembled into clonotypes. Expanded or contracted clonotypes were those called significant by both edgeR and NoisET, with noise models trained on biological replicates. For edgeR calls, the cutoffs were a false discovery rate-adjusted p below 0.01 and a log2 fold-change threshold of 1. As an exploratory analysis of dynamics, PCA with hierarchical clustering was applied to max-normalized trajectories of the 1000 most abundant clonotypes. Separately sequenced CD4+ and CD8+ repertoires were used to assign a CD4 or CD8 phenotype to each responding clone. Starting from the raw public reads, TCRdb applied fastp trimming at Q25, assembled clones with MiXCR and retained in-frame beta chains. Every distinct CDR3 protein forms one entry, paired with its most common genes and DNA. It is TCRdb's table, rather than the study itself, that gives the V and J calls and clone size. In this sample the table shows around 210,000 distinct CDR3 sequences, 9.5% of which occur a single time. The top ten constitute approximately 3.3% of the sample.

The data were taken from a study of T-cell memory formation after mild COVID-19 (dated by TCRdb to the early 2020s). With respect to the entire study: TCR sequence clusters from the two donors were found to be largely donor specific. The cohort comprised two young, previously healthy adult volunteers, one female and one male. In a couple of donors, T-cell clones that expanded and contracted after mild COVID-19 were tracked by sequencing TCRalpha and TCRbeta repertoires over time. The study at large found these results: Some responding clones were found in pre-infection memory, which suggests that pre-existing cross-reactive memory T cells took part in the SARS-CoV-2 response. The study included only two mild cases, and larger cohorts that include severe cases with pre-infection samples were judged to be necessary. Balanced CD4/CD8 phenotypes were observed for clones contracting from day 15 to 85, whereas a bias towards CD4+ was observed for a second wave of clones expanding from day 15 to 37. Contracting CD4+ clones were found mainly in CM and EM memory subsets, while CD8+ clones were enriched in EMRA. SARS-CoV-2 specificity of the second-wave clones peaking on day 37 was not confirmed.

PBMCs were isolated by Ficoll-Paque density gradient centrifugation. The source of this sequence is a man younger than 35 who had mild COVID-19 (a few samples of this study predate the infection). The sample titles of this study are shuffled in the database, so cell type and time point are left out; the donor was told from shared clones. The sequenced sample consisted of PBMCs or a T cell subset sorted from them (not recorded which).

The CDR3 has the sequence CASSPLPGSHLAKNIQYF. The DNA is TGTGCCAGCTCACCTCTGCCCGGGTCACACTTAGCCAAAAACATTCAGTACTTC. The chain links TRBV18 with TRBJ2-4; no D gene can be assigned with confidence. In the germline V gene, CDR1 corresponds to KGHSH and CDR2 to LQKENI. The CDR3 measures 18 amino acids from cysteine to phenylalanine. Only CDR3 DNA remains: 54 bases, in frame from the first base. V lost 3 bases and J lost 0 bases; the stretch between them is 18 bases long.